The 9 T cell receptor beta chains presented below share a single source sample, sequenced in a study of CD8+ T cells in alopecia areata. Extracted RNA was reverse transcribed, and the resulting cDNA served as sequencing template. Some clones are missing from TCRdb's copy, which holds only in-frame ones; the method was immunoSEQ multiplex PCR. This table has approximately 99,000 clones, approximately 50% appearing once. The sample taken for sequencing was NKG2D-low CD8+ T cells sorted from blood. The receptors originated from a human donor with alopecia areata.

V usage is TRBV19 and J usage is TRBJ1-1; a weak D match, TRBD1 (5 bases). V was clipped by 8 bases and J by 4 bases, with 11 bases between them. Germline V CDR1 and CDR2: LNHDA, SQIVND (reference sequence). The CDR3 is 12 residues long. As DNA, the CDR3 is TGTGCCAGTGCCCCTGGGGGCACTGAAGCTTTCTTT. This encodes CASAPGGTEAFF.

The chain combines TRBV29-1 with TRBJ2-7; D ambiguous. V was shortened by 5 bases and J by 0 bases, with 11 bases between the two germline ends. This CDR3 comprises 13 residues. CDR1 and CDR2 from the germline V gene are SQVTM and ANQGSEA. The CDR3 sequence: CSVIWASSYEQYF. CDR3 sequence (DNA): TGCAGCGTTATCTGGGCAAGCTCCTACGAGCAGTACTTC.

This clone has just a few counts. V is TRBV19 and J is TRBJ2-1, with TRBD2 as a possible D gene (6 bases). V lost 4 bases to trimming and J lost 1 base, with 8 bases between them. This CDR3 is 14 amino acids long. CDR1 is LNHDA and CDR2 is SQIVND in the germline V gene (reference sequence). CDR3: CASSRGGSYNEQFF. The CDR3 DNA sequence: TGTGCCAGTAGTAGGGGAGGATCCTACAATGAGCAGTTCTTC.

The V gene is TRBV25-1, the J gene TRBJ2-2; 7 nucleotides align to TRBD1. Germline V lookup: CDR1 MGHDK, CDR2 SYGVNS. J gave up 1 base and V 6 bases, and 8 bases lay outside the gene matches. This CDR3 comprises 16 residues. This CDR3 reads CASSNNRDRNTGELFF. For the CDR3, the DNA is TGTGCCAGCAGCAATAACCGGGACAGGAACACCGGGGAGCTGTTTTTT.

This clone was recorded a few times. CDR3: CASSLVGLAGGGNEQFF. CDR3 nucleotides: TGTGCCAGCAGCTTAGTGGGACTAGCGGGAGGAGGTAATGAGCAGTTCTTC. This sequence joins TRBV7-2 and TRBJ2-1, with 15 bases aligning to TRBD2. The CDR3 has 17 amino acids. V lost 1 base, J lost 7 bases, and 5 bases stayed unmatched. The V gene's germline CDR1 is SGHTA and CDR2 FQGNSA. Full variable domain (remainder filled in from reference TRBV7-2 and TRBJ2-1): GAGVSQSPSNKVTEKGKDVELRCDPISGHTALYWYRQSLGQGLEFLIYFQGNSAPDKSGLPSDRFSAERTGGSVSTLTIQRTQQEDSAVYLCASSLVGLAGGGNEQFFGPGTRLTVL.

CDR3 amino acids: CASSSFREVSYNEQFF. In DNA, the CDR3 is TGTGCCAGCAGCTCATTCCGGGAGGTGTCCTACAATGAGCAGTTCTTC. This rearrangement joins TRBV7-9 to TRBJ2-1; 7 positions agree with TRBD2. The V gene end was trimmed by 4 bases and the J gene end by 1 base; junction bases not matched to a gene: 7. This CDR3 has 16 amino acids. Germline V gives CDR1 SEHNR, CDR2 FQNEAQ (reference sequence).

This sequence joins TRBV28 and TRBJ1-1; D may be TRBD1 (5 bases). CDR1 is MDHEN and CDR2 is SYDVKM in the germline V gene. Trimming removed 11 bases from V and 1 base from J, with 11 bases in between. This CDR3 has 12 amino acids. CDR3 amino acids: CAGGIENTEAFF. The CDR3 coding sequence is TGTGCCGGGGGGATTGAGAACACTGAAGCTTTCTTT.

The V call is TRBV2, the J call TRBJ1-1; TRBD1 might be the D (5 bases). From germline, CDR1 is SNHLY and CDR2 FYNNEI. Trimming removed 10 bases from V and 5 bases from J, with 23 bases in between. The CDR3 spans 15 residues. CDR3 in amino acids: CATWGPSRRETEAFF. CDR3 coding DNA: TGTGCCACATGGGGACCATCCCGAAGGGAAACTGAAGCTTTCTTT.

The V call is TRBV18, the J call TRBJ2-7, with D uncertain. The CDR3 sequence is 13 residues long. CDR1 is KGHSH and CDR2 is LQKENI in the germline V gene. Trimming shortened V by 0 bases and J by 0 bases, and 3 bases separated the two germline ends. The CDR3 region is CASSPPDSYEQYF. The CDR3 DNA reads TGTGCCAGCTCACCACCGGACTCCTACGAGCAGTACTTC.